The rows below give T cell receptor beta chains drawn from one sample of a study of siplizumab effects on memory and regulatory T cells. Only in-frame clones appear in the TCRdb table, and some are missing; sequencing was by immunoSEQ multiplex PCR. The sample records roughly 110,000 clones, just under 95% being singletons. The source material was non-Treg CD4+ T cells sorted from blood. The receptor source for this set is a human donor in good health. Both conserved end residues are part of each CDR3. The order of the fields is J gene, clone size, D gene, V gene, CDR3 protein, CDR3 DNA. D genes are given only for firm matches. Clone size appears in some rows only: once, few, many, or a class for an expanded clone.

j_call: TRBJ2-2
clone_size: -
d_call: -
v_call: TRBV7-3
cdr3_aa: CASSSPSGELFF
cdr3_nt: TGTGCCAGCAGCTCTCCGTCCGGGGAGCTGTTTTTT

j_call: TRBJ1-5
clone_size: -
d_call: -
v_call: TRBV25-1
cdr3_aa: CASSGGYGQPQHF
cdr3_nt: TGTGCCAGCAGTGGTGGGTATGGTCAGCCCCAGCATTTT

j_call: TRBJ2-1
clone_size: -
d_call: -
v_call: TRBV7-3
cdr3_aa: CASSLTSSGNEQFF
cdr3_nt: TGTGCCAGCAGCTTAACGAGTTCGGGAAATGAGCAGTTCTTC

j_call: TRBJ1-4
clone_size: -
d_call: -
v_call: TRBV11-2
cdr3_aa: CASSAPGYTNEKLFF
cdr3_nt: TGTGCCAGCAGCGCCCCTGGGTATACTAATGAAAAACTGTTTTTT

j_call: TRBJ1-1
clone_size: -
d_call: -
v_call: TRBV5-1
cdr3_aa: CASSLQGGFSTEAFF
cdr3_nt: TGCGCCAGCAGCTTGCAAGGGGGTTTTAGCACTGAAGCTTTCTTT

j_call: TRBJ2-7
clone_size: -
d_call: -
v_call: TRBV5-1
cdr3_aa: CASSLEGGEQYF
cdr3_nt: TGCGCCAGCAGCTTGGAGGGGGGCGAGCAGTACTTC

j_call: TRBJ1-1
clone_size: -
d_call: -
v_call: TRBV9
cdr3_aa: CASSVGQIGGTEAFF
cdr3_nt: TGTGCCAGCAGCGTAGGACAGATTGGAGGCACTGAAGCTTTCTTT

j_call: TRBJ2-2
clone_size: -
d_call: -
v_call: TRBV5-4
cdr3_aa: CASSFGGFGELFF
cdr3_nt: TGTGCCAGCAGCTTTGGGGGGTTCGGGGAGCTGTTTTTT

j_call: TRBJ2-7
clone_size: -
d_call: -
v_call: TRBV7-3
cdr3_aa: CASSLGGSGNEQYF
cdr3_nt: TGTGCCAGCAGCTTAGGGGGGTCCGGCAACGAGCAGTACTTC

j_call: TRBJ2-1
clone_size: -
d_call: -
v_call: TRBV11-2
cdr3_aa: CASSFYNEQFF
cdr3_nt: TGTGCCAGCAGCTTCTACAATGAGCAGTTCTTC

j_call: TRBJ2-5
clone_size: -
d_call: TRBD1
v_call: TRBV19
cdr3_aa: CASRAPGGETQYF
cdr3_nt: TGTGCCAGTAGGGCCCCAGGGGGAGAGACCCAGTACTTC

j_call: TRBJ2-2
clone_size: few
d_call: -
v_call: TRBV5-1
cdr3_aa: CASSPGGWNTGELFF
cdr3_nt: TGCGCCAGCAGCCCGGGGGGCTGGAACACCGGGGAGCTGTTTTTT

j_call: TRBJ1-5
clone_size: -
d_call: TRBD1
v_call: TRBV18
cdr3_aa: CASSPPGQGVYSNQPQHF
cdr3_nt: TGTGCCAGCTCACCCCCGGGACAGGGCGTTTATAGCAATCAGCCCCAGCATTTT

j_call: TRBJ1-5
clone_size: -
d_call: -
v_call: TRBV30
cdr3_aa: CAWSVGGTANQPQHF
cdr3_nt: TGTGCCTGGAGTGTGGGGGGGACCGCTAATCAGCCCCAGCATTTT

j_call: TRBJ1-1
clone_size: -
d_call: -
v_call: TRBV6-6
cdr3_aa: CASTPAGDLDTEAFF
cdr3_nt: TGTGCCAGCACCCCTGCTGGGGACCTGGACACTGAAGCTTTCTTT

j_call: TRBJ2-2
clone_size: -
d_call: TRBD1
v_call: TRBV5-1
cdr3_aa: CASSLFTGTGAPGELFF
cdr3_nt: TGCGCCAGCAGCTTGTTCACCGGGACAGGGGCCCCCGGGGAGCTGTTTTTT

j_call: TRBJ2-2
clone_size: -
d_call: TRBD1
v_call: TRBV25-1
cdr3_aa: CASSFRGTGELFF
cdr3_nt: TGTGCCAGCAGTTTCAGGGGGACCGGGGAGCTGTTTTTT

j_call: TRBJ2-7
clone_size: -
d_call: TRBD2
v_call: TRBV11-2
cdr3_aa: CASSPSGAAPSEQYF
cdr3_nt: TGTGCCAGCAGTCCTAGCGGGGCGGCCCCGTCCGAGCAGTACTTC

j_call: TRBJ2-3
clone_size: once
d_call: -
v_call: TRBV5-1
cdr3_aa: CASSLPTGREADTQYF
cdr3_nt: TGCGCCAGCAGCTTGCCAACAGGGAGAGAGGCAGATACGCAGTATTTT

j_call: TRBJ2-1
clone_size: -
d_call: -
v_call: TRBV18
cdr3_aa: CASSPSHGVRGTYNEQFF
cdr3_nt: TGTGCCAGCTCACCTAGCCACGGAGTACGGGGAACCTACAATGAGCAGTTCTTC

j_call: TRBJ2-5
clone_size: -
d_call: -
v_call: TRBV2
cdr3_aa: CASSYGQETQYF
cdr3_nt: TGTGCCAGCAGCTACGGTCAAGAGACCCAGTACTTC

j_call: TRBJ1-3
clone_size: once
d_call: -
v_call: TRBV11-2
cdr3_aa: CASTRNSGNTIYF
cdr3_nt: TGTGCCAGCACCAGGAACTCTGGAAACACCATATATTTT

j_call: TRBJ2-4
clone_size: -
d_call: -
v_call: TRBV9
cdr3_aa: CASSVEQGEGWDIQYF
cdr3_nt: TGTGCCAGCAGCGTAGAACAGGGGGAGGGATGGGACATTCAGTACTTC

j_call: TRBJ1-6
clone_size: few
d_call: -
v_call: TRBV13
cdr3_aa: CASISRVILNRISPLHF
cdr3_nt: TGTGCCAGCATCTCACGGGTTATCCTAAACCGAATTTCACCCCTCCACTTT

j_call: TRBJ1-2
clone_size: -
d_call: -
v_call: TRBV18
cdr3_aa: CASSPLGGNPYGYTF
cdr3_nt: TGTGCCAGCTCACCATTAGGTGGCAACCCCTATGGCTACACCTTC

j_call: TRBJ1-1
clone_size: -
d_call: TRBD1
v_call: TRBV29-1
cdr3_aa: CSVLRGLGTEAFF
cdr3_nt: TGCAGCGTTCTCAGGGGGCTGGGCACTGAAGCTTTCTTT

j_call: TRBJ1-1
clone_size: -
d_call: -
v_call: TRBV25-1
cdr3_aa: CASSEYGRGRAEAFF
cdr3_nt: TGTGCCAGCAGTGAATATGGGCGGGGTAGGGCTGAAGCTTTCTTT

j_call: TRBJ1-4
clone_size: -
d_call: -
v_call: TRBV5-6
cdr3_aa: CASSLGAGEKLFF
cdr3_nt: TGTGCCAGCAGCTTAGGGGCCGGTGAAAAACTGTTTTTT

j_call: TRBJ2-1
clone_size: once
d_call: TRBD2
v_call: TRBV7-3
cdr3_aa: CASSLGGGSYNEQFF
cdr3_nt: TGTGCCAGCAGCTTAGGCGGGGGGTCGTACAATGAGCAGTTCTTC

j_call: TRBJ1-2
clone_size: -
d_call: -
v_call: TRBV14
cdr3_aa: CASSQDPGPVVYGYTF
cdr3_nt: TGTGCCAGCAGCCAAGATCCAGGCCCCGTGGTGTATGGCTACACCTTC

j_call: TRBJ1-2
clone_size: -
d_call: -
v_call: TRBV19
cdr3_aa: CASSRGQWTSNYGYTF
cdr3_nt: TGTGCCAGCTCTAGGGGACAATGGACCTCCAACTATGGCTACACCTTC

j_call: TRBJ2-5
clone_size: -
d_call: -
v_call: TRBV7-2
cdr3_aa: CASSLNLQETQYF
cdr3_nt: TGTGCCAGCAGCTTAAATTTGCAAGAGACCCAGTACTTC

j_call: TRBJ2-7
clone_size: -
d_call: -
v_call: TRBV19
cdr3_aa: CASSSGAGTYEQYF
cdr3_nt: TGTGCCAGTAGTTCTGGCGCAGGCACCTACGAGCAGTACTTC

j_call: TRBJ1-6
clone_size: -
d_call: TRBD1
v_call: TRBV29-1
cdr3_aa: CSGRSGGADSPLHF
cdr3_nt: TGCAGCGGCCGCTCAGGGGGCGCGGATTCACCCCTCCACTTT

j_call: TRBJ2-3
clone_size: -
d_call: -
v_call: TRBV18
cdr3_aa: CASKTTLDTQYF
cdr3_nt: TGTGCCAGCAAAACCACGCTGGATACGCAGTATTTT

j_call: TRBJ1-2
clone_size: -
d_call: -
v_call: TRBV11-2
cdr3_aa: CASSLEGHYGYTF
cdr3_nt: TGTGCCAGCAGCTTAGAGGGTCATTATGGCTACACCTTC

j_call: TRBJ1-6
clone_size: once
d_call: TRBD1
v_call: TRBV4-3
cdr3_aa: CASSQGDRGSYNSPLHF
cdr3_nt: TGCGCCAGCAGCCAGGGGGACAGGGGATCCTATAATTCACCCCTCCACTTT

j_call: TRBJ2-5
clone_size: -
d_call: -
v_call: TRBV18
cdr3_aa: CASSGRNQETQYF
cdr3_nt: TGTGCCAGCTCGGGACGGAACCAAGAGACCCAGTACTTC

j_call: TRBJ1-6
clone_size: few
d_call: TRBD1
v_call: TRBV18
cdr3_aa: CASSPPGQRNSPLHF
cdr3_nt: TGTGCCAGCTCACCACCGGGACAGAGAAATTCACCCCTCCACTTT

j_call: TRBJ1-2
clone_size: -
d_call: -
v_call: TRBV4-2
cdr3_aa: CASSQDDAGYGYTF
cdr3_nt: TGTGCCAGCAGCCAAGATGACGCGGGCTATGGCTACACCTTC